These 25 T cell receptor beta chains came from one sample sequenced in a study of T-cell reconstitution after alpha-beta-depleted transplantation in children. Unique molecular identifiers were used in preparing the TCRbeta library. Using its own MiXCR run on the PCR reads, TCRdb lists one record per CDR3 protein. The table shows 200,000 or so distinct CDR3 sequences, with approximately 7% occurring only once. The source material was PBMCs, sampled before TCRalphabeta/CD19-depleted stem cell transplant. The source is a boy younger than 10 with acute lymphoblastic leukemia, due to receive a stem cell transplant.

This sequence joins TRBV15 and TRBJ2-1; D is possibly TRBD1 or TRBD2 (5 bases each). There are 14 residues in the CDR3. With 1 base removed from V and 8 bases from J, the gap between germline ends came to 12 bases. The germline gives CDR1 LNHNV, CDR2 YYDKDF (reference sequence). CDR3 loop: CATSRGGLGDEQFF. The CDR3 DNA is TGTGCCACCAGCAGAGGGGGCCTGGGGGATGAGCAGTTCTTC.

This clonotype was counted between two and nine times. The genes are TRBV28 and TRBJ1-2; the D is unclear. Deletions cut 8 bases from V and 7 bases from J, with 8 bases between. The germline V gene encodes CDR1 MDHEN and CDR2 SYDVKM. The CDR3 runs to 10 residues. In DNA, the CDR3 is TGTGCCAGCGGTGAATTTGGCTACACCTTC. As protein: CASGEFGYTF.

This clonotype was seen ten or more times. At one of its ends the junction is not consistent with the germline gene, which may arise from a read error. In nucleotides, the CDR3 is TGTGCCAGCAGTCTAGCGGGAGGGGAGACCCAGTACTTC. This translates into CASSLAGGETQYF. V is TRBV12-3 or TRBV12-4 and J is TRBJ2-5; 12 bases align to TRBD2. This CDR3 spans 13 amino acids.

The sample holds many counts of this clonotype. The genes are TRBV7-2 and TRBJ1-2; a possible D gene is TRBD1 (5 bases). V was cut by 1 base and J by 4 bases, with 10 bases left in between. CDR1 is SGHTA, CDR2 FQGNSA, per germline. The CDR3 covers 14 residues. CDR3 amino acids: CASSLGGTSYGYTF. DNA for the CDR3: TGTGCCAGCAGCTTAGGGGGCACCAGCTATGGCTACACCTTC.

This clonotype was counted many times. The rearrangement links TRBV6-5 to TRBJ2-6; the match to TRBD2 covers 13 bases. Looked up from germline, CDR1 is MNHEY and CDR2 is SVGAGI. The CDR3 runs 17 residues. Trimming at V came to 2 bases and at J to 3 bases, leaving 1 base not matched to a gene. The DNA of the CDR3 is TGTGCCAGCAGTTACGGGACTAGCGGGATTGGGGCCAACGTCCTGACTTTC. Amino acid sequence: CASSYGTSGIGANVLTF.

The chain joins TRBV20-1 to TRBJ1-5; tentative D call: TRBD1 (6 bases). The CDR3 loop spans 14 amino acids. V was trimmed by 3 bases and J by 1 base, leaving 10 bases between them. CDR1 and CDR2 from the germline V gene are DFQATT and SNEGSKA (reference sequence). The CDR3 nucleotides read TGCAGTGCTAGGAGGGGGTTGAGCAATCAGCCCCAGCATTTT. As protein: CSARRGLSNQPQHF.

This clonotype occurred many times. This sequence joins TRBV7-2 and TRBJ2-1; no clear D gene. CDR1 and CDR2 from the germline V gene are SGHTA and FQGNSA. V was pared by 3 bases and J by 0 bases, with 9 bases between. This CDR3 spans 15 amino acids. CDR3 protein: CASSFSSSSYNEQFF. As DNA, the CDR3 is TGTGCCAGCAGCTTCTCCTCAAGCTCCTACAATGAGCAGTTCTTC. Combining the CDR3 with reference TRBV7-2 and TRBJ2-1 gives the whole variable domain GAGVSQSPSNKVTEKGKDVELRCDPISGHTALYWYRQSLGQGLEFLIYFQGNSAPDKSGLPSDRFSAERTGGSVSTLTIQRTQQEDSAVYLCASSFSSSSYNEQFFGPGTRLTVL.

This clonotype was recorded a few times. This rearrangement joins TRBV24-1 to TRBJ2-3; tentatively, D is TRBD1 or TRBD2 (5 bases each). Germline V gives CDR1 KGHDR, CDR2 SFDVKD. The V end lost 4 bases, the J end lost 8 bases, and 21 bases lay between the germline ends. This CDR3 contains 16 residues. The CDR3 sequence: CATSEPPGRHRGTQYF. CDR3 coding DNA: TGTGCCACCAGTGAGCCCCCGGGACGGCACAGAGGTACGCAGTATTTT.

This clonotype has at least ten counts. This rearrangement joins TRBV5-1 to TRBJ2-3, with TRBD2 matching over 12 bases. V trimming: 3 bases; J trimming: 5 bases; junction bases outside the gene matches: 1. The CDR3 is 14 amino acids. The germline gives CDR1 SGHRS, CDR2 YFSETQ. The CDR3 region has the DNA TGCGCCAGCAGCTGGGGACTAGCGGGAGATACGCAGTATTTT. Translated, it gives CASSWGLAGDTQYF.

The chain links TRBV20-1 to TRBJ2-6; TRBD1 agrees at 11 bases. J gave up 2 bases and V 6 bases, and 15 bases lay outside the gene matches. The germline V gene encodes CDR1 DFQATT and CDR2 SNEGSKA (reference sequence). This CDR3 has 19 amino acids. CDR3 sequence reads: CSAESGVGQGAAGANVLTF. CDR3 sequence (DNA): TGCAGTGCCGAAAGTGGCGTCGGACAGGGGGCTGCTGGGGCCAACGTCCTGACTTTC.

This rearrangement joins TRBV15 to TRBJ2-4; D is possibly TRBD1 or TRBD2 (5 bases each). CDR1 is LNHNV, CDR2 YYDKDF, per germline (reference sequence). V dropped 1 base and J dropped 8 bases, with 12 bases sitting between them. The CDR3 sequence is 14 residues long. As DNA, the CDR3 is TGTGCCACCAGCAGAGGAGGGGTGGAGGACATTCAGTACTTC. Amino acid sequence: CATSRGGVEDIQYF.

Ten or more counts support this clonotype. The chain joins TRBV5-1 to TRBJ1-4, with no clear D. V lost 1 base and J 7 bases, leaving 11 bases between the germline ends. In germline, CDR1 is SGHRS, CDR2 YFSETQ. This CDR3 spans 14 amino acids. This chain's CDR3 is CASSLQDLGEKLFF. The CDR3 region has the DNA TGCGCCAGCAGCTTGCAGGACCTGGGTGAAAAACTGTTTTTT.

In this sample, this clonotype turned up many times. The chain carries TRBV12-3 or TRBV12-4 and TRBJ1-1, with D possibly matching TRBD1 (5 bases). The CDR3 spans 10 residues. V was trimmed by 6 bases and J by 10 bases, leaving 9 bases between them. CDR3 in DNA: TGTGCCAGCAGCTTGGGGACAGCTTTCTTT. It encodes CASSLGTAFF.

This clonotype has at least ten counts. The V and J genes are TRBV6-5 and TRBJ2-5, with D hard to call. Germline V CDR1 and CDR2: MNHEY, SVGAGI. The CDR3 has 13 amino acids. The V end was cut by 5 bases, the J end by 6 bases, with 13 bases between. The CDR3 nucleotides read TGTGCCAGCAGTCACCTGCCTCCACAGACCCAGTACTTC. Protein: CASSHLPPQTQYF.

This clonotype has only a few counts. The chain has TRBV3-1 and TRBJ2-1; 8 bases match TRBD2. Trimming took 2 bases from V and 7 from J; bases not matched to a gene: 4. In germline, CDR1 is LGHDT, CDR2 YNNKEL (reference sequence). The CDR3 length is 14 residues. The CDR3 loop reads CASSQSAGANEQFF. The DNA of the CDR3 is TGTGCCAGCAGCCAATCAGCGGGAGCTAATGAGCAGTTCTTC.

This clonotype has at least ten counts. The CDR3 nucleotides read TGTGCCAGCAGCCATACTATGAGTCTTCTAGGCTATGGCTACACCTTC. As protein: CASSHTMSLLGYGYTF. V gene TRBV7-9 combines with J gene TRBJ1-2, with D unresolved. Per the germline V gene, CDR1 is SEHNR and CDR2 is FQNEAQ (reference sequence). CDR3 length: 16 amino acids. V lost 5 bases, J lost 4 bases, and 20 bases lay in between.

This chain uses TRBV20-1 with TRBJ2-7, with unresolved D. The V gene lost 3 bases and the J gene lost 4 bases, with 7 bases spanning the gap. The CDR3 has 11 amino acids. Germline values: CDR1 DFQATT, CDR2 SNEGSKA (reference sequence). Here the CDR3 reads CSASIVYEQYF. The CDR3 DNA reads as TGCAGTGCTAGTATAGTGTACGAGCAGTACTTC.

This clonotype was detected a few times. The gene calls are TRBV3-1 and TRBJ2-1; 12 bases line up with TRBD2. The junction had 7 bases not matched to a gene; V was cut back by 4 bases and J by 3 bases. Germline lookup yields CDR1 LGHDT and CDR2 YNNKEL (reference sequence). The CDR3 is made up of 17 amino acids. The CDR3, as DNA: TGTGCCAGCAGCCCTAGACTAGCGGGAGAGGGCTACAATGAGCAGTTCTTC. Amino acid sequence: CASSPRLAGEGYNEQFF.

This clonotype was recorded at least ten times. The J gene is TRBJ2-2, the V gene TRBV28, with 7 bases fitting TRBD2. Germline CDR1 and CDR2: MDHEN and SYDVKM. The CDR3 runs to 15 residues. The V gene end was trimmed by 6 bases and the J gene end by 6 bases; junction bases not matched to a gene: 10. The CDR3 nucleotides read TGTGCCAGCAGCGCTAGCGGTCCCCTCTCCGGGGAGCTGTTTTTT. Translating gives CASSASGPLSGELFF.

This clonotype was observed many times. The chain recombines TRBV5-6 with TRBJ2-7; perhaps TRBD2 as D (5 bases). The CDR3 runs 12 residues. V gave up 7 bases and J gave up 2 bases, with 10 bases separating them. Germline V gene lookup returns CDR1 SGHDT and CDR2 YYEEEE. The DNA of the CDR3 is TGTGCCAGCGCCGAGGGAACCTACGAGCAGTACTTC. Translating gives CASAEGTYEQYF.

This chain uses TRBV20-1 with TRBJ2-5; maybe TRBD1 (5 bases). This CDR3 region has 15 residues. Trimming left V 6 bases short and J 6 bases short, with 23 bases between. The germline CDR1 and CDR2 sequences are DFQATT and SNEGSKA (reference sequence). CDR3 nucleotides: TGCAGTGCCCGCGCAGGGATGCAAAGGGGAAAGACCCAGTACTTC. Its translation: CSARAGMQRGKTQYF.

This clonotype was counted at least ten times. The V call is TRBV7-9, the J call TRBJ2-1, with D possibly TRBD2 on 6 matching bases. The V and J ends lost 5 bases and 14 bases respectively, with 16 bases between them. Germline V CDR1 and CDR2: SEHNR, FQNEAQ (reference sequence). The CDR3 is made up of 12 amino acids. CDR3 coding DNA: TGTGCCAGCAGCGCCCTCGGGACTCCAGAGTTCTTC. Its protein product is CASSALGTPEFF.

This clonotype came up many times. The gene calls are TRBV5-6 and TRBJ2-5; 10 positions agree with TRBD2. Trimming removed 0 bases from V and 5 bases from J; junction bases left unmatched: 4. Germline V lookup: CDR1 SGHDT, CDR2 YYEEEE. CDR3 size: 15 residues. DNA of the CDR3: TGTGCCAGCAGCTTGGTCCTAGCGGGAGCGGAGACCCAGTACTTC. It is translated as CASSLVLAGAETQYF.

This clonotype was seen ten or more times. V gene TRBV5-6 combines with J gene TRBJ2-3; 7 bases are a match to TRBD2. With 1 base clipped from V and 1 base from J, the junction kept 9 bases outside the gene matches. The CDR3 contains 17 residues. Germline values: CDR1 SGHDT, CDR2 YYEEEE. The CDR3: CASSLIAWEGRTDTQYF. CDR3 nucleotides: TGTGCCAGCAGCTTGATTGCGTGGGAGGGCCGCACAGATACGCAGTATTTT.

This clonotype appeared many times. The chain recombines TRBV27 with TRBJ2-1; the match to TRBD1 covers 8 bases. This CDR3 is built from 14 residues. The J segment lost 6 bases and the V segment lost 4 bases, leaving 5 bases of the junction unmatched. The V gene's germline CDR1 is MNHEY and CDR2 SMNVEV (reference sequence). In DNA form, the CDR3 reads TGTGCCAGCAGTTGGACAGGGAAACTCAATGAGCAGTTCTTC. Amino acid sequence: CASSWTGKLNEQFF.